This TCR beta chain was captured by sequencing in a study of blood T cell repertoires in COVID-19. Background on the study: Donors in the United States, Italy and Spain gave samples during acute or convalescent COVID-19. T cells, B-cell-depleted T cells, or PBMCs supplied cDNA or gDNA.

V shed 7 bases, J shed 2 bases, and the junction held 9 bases outside the gene matches. CDR3 length: 15 amino acids. In the authors' workflow: Reference gene primer amplification yielded estimated nucleated cell counts. Libraries were prepared by immunoSEQ multiplex PCR; TCRdb keeps only in-frame clonotypes and omits some of them. The DNA was the basis for D and trimming; V, J and clone size are from that table. The sample has just over 95,000 clones; roughly 82% are singletons. The gene calls are TRBV6-7 and TRBJ2-3; 7 nucleotides line up with TRBD1. TRBV6-7 is an ORF; its function is uncertain. Input material: peripheral blood. The sequence was collected from a man older than 75 with acute or convalescent COVID-19. For the CDR3, the DNA is TGTGCCAGCAACCTAAGGGGGCCTAACACAGATACGCAGTATTTT. Translation: CASNLRGPNTDTQYF.